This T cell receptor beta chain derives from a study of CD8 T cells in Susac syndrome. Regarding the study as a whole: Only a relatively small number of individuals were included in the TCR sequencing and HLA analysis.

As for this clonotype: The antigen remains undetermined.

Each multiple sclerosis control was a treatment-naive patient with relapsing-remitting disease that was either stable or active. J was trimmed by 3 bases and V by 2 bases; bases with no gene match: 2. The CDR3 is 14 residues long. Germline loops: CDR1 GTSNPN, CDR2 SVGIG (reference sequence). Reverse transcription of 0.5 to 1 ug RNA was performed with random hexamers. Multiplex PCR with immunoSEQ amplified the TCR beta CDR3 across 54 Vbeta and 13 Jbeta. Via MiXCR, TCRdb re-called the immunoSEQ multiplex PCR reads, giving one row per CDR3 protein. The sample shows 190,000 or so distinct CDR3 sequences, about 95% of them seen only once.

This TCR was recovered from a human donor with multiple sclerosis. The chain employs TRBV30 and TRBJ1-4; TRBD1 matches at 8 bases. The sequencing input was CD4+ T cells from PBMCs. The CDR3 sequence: CAWSTGGPNEKLFF. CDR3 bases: TGTGCCTGGAGTACAGGGGGACCTAATGAAAAACTGTTTTTT.